Presented here are 15 T cell receptor beta chains from one specimen sequenced in a study of beta chain features in type 1 diabetes. No cognate antigen is known for these TCRs. Points from the study as a whole: In every one of the four CD4+ subsets, TCRB CDR3s were moderately but significantly shorter in Type 1 diabetes patients.

The entirety of the isolated RNA underwent reverse transcription, so expressed TCRB transcripts were sequenced. Profiled with immunoSEQ multiplex PCR; TCRdb holds only in-frame clones, not every one. The sample contains about 190,000 clones, roughly 7.1% of which appear only once. The sample taken for sequencing was central memory CD4+ T cells from blood. All receptors derive from a woman aged 40 to 50 with type 1 diabetes.

The chain combines TRBV29-1 with TRBJ1-1; D gene uncertain. Per germline, CDR1 SQVTM and CDR2 ANQGSEA. Trimming removed 4 bases at V and 5 bases at J, with 14 bases between. This CDR3 has 13 amino acids. The CDR3 nucleotides read TGCAGCGTTGGAGGGCAAACAAAGACTGAAGCTTTCTTT. Translating gives CSVGGQTKTEAFF.

This chain links TRBV9 with TRBJ1-5; D gene uncertain. The CDR3 runs to 13 residues. From germline, CDR1 is SGDLS and CDR2 YYNGEE. Trimming stripped 4 bases from V and 6 bases from J, with 11 bases between. The CDR3 reads CASSLAGIQPQHF. In DNA, the CDR3 is TGTGCCAGCAGCTTGGCGGGCATTCAGCCCCAGCATTTT.

V gene TRBV19 combines with J gene TRBJ1-5; TRBD1 matches at 9 bases. The J segment lost 5 bases and the V segment lost 5 bases, leaving 7 bases of the junction unmatched. This CDR3 comprises 15 residues. Germline loops: CDR1 LNHDA, CDR2 SQIVND (reference sequence). In DNA form, the CDR3 reads TGTGCCAGTAGTGGGGGACAGGGCGATTATCAGCCCCAGCATTTT. It specifies CASSGGQGDYQPQHF.

This clone was seen a handful of times. CDR3 sequence (DNA): TGTGCCAGCAGCTTAGGGGGGTCGGCGGGGGGCTACACCTTC. It is translated as CASSLGGSAGGYTF. The chain recombines TRBV11-2 with TRBJ1-2, with D possibly being TRBD1 (5 bases). Germline V gene data show CDR1 as SGHAT and CDR2 as FQNNGV. The CDR3 is 14 amino acids. V lost 1 base, J lost 8 bases, and 14 bases lay in between.

This clone turned up a few times. CDR3 amino acids: CSVEERLAGGQFF. The CDR3 DNA is TGCAGCGTTGAAGAAAGACTAGCGGGCGGTCAGTTCTTC. The chain carries TRBV29-1 and TRBJ2-1; 10 bases agree with TRBD2. Germline V gives CDR1 SQVTM, CDR2 ANQGSEA. V lost 0 bases to trimming and J lost 13 bases; unmatched junction nucleotides: 6. There are 13 residues in the CDR3.

The table lists this clone with a few counts. CDR3: CASSQIGWGQLNTGELFF. As DNA, the CDR3 is TGTGCCAGCAGCCAAATCGGTTGGGGACAGCTTAACACCGGGGAGCTGTTTTTT. This chain uses TRBV7-9 with TRBJ2-2; 7 nucleotides line up with TRBD1. CDR1 and CDR2 from the germline V gene are SEHNR and FQNEAQ (reference sequence). V was clipped by 5 bases and J by 2 bases; unmatched bases: 14. This CDR3 spans 18 amino acids.

This clone turned up a few times. V is TRBV13 and J is TRBJ1-2; D gene ambiguous. CDR1 PRHDT and CDR2 FYEKMQ come from the germline V gene (reference sequence). The germline V and J ends were trimmed by 5 bases and 2 bases, with 6 bases remaining between them. CDR3 size: 12 residues. CDR3 loop: CASSRRNYGYTF. In DNA form, the CDR3 reads TGTGCCAGCAGCCGCCGGAACTATGGCTACACCTTC.

The chain joins TRBV14 to TRBJ2-7, with TRBD1 matching 8 bases. The ends lost 4 bases at V and 6 bases at J; junction bases unmatched: 5. CDR3 size: 13 residues. Germline V CDR1 and CDR2: SGHDN, FVKESK. In DNA form, the CDR3 reads TGTGCCAGCAGCCGGAGAACAGGGGGCGAGCAGTACTTC. It encodes CASSRRTGGEQYF.

This clone occurred a few times. The chain combines TRBV28 with TRBJ2-1, with 7 bases aligning to TRBD1. The V segment lost 5 bases and the J segment 4 bases; nucleotides outside the gene matches: 11. The CDR3 runs 16 residues. Germline V gene sequence: CDR1 MDHEN, CDR2 SYDVKM. In DNA, the CDR3 is TGTGCCAGCAGTGGATTCACCCAACAGGGGTACAATGAGCAGTTCTTC. Translated: CASSGFTQQGYNEQFF. The full variable domain, with the rest looked up from reference TRBV28 and TRBJ2-1, is DVKVTQSSRYLVKRTGEKVFLECVQDMDHENMFWYRQDPGLGLRLIYFSYDVKMKEKGDIPEGYSVSREKKERFSLILESASTNQTSMYLCASSGFTQQGYNEQFFGPGTRLTVL.

The chain links TRBV5-5 to TRBJ2-3; no clear D gene. Germline V CDR1 and CDR2: SGHKS, YYEKEE (reference sequence). Trimming pared 6 bases from V and 2 bases from J, leaving 13 bases between. CDR3 size: 14 residues. The CDR3 bases are TGTGCCAGCATCAGGTCCGTTACCACAGATACGCAGTATTTT. It encodes CASIRSVTTDTQYF.

J is TRBJ1-1 and V is TRBV19, with a possible D match to TRBD1 (6 bases). The CDR3 has 13 residues. Germline values: CDR1 LNHDA, CDR2 SQIVND (reference sequence). Trimming left V 5 bases short and J 11 bases short, with 18 bases between. Here the CDR3 reads CASSRSRDNKAFF. CDR3 in DNA: TGTGCCAGTAGTCGGAGCAGGGACAACAAGGCTTTCTTT. The full variable domain, rest sourced from reference TRBV19 and TRBJ1-1, is DGGITQSPKYLFRKEGQNVTLSCEQNLNHDAMYWYRQDPGQGLRLIYYSQIVNDFQKGDIAEGYSVSREKKESFPLTVTSAQKNPTAFYLCASSRSRDNKAFFGQGTRLTVV.

This clone occurred a few times. The V gene is TRBV11-2, the J gene TRBJ1-1; possibly TRBD1 for D (6 bases). Trimming shortened V by 3 bases and J by 1 base, and 9 bases separated the two germline ends. This CDR3 spans 14 amino acids. Germline loops: CDR1 SGHAT, CDR2 FQNNGV. DNA of the CDR3: TGTGCCAGCAGCTTTGGGGGACAGAACACTGAAGCTTTCTTT. Protein sequence: CASSFGGQNTEAFF.

Only a few counts were recorded for this clone. As DNA, the CDR3 is TGCGCCAGCAGCGGGACAACGGGCTATGGCTACACCTTC. Amino acids: CASSGTTGYGYTF. The chain carries TRBV5-1 and TRBJ1-2, with D perhaps matching TRBD1 (6 bases). Germline V gene lookup returns CDR1 SGHRS and CDR2 YFSETQ. The CDR3 extends over 13 amino acids. The V end was cut by 4 bases, the J end by 4 bases, with 11 bases between.

CDR3 residues: CASSQEYVQGNTEAFF. The CDR3 DNA follows: TGTGCCAGCAGCCAAGAGTACGTCCAGGGGAACACTGAAGCTTTCTTT. V is TRBV4-2 and J is TRBJ1-1, with a weak D call TRBD1 (5 bases). The V and J ends lost 0 bases and 1 base respectively, with 12 bases between them. The CDR3 sequence is 16 residues long. Germline V gene sequence: CDR1 LGHNA, CDR2 YNFKEQ.

This clone was seen only a few times. J is TRBJ2-2 and V is TRBV25-1; TRBD2 agrees at 7 bases. The CDR3 is 15 amino acids. The V gene end was trimmed by 2 bases and the J gene end by 8 bases; junction bases not matched to a gene: 8. Germline CDR1 is MGHDK and CDR2 is SYGVNS. CDR3 DNA: TGTGCCAGCAGTGAAGGGTTAGCGGGTATTGGGGAGCTGTTTTTT. This codes for CASSEGLAGIGELFF.